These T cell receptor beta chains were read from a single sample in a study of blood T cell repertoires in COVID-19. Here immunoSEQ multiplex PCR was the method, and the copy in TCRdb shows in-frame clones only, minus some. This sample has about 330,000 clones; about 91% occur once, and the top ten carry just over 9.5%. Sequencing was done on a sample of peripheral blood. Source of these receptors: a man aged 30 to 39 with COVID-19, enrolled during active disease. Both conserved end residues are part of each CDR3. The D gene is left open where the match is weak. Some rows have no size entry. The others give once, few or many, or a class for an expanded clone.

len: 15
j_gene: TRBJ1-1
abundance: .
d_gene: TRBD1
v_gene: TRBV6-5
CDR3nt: TGTGCCAGCAGTTACAGAGAGGGGGCAGGAACTGAAGCTTTCTTT
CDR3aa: CASSYREGAGTEAFF

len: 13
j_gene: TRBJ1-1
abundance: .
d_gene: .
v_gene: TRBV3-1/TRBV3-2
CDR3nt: TGTGCCAGCAACCAGTTAGGGAGCACTGAAGCTTTCTTT
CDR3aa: CASNQLGSTEAFF

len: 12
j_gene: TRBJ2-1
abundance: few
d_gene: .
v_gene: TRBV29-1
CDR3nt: TGCAGCGTTGGGATAGGGGCCAATGAGCAGTTCTTC
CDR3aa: CSVGIGANEQFF

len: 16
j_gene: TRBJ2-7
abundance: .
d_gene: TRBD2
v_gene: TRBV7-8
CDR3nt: TGTGCCAGCAGCTTAGTAGCGGGGGGTGGTTCCTACGAGCAGTACTTC
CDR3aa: CASSLVAGGGSYEQYF

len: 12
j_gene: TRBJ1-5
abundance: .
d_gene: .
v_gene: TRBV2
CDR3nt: TGTGCCAGCAGTGATGCGGGGGGCCCTTTTCATTTT
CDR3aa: CASSDAGGPFHF

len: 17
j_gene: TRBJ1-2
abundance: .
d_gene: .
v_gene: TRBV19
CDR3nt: TGTGCCAGTAGCCCTCTATCGACGCAGGGGTTAAACTATGGCTACACCTTC
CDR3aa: CASSPLSTQGLNYGYTF

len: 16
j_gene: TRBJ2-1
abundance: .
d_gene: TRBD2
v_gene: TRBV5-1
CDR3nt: TGCGCCAGCAGCCCGGGTGGAACTAGCGGCTACAATGAGCAGTTCTTC
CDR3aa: CASSPGGTSGYNEQFF

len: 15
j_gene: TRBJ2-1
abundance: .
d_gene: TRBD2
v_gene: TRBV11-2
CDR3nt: TGTGCCAGCAGCCGGGGGGGGAGCTCCTACAATGAGCAGTTCTTC
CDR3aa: CASSRGGSSYNEQFF

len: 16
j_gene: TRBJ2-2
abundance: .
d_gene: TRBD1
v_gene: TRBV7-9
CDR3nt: TGTGCCAGCAGCTTAGATGGGACAGGGAACACCGGGGAGCTGTTTTTT
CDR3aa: CASSLDGTGNTGELFF

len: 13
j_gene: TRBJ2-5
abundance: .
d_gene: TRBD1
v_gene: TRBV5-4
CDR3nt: TGTGCCAGCAGACAGGGGATGCAAGAGACCCAGTACTTC
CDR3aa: CASRQGMQETQYF

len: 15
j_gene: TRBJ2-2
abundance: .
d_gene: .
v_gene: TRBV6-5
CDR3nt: TGTGCCAGCAGCCGGGACTTCCGGGGAGCCGGGGAGCTGTTTTTT
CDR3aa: CASSRDFRGAGELFF

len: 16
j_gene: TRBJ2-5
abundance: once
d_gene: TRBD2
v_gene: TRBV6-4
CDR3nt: TGTGCCAGCAGTGACCGCGGGGGGCCCTTCCAAGAGACCCAGTACTTC
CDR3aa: CASSDRGGPFQETQYF